These 19 T cell receptor beta chains were sequenced from one sample in a study of beta chain features in type 1 diabetes. The isolated RNA, all of it, was reverse transcribed, so expressed TCRB transcripts were what got sequenced. Sequencing used immunoSEQ multiplex PCR; TCRdb keeps in-frame clones, though not all of them. The sample lists fewer than 650,000 clones, around 16% occurring once. Material: naive CD4+ T cells from blood. Receptors were obtained from a man aged 18 to 30 in good health.

The sample holds a few counts of this clone. CDR3 residues: CASSKLVHHYEQYF. CDR3 sequence (DNA): TGTGCCAGCAGTAAACTAGTCCACCACTACGAGCAGTACTTC. The genes are TRBV6-5 and TRBJ2-7; maybe TRBD2 (5 bases). The CDR3 is 14 residues long. V shed 5 bases and J shed 3 bases, with 14 bases lying between them. The germline V gene has CDR1 MNHEY and CDR2 SVGAGI.

V gene TRBV10-3 combines with J gene TRBJ1-5; D is unresolved. Between the trimmed V and J ends, which lost 8 bases and 4 bases, there was a span of 12 bases. Germline V lookup: CDR1 ENHRY, CDR2 SYGVKD. The CDR3 length is 13 residues. CDR3 nucleotides: TGTGCCATCCGAAACTACCCTAATCAGCCCCAGCATTTT. This gives the protein CAIRNYPNQPQHF.

This clone was detected a few times. The rearrangement joins TRBV27 to TRBJ2-3; D is undetermined. Germline CDR1 MNHEY, CDR2 SMNVEV (reference sequence). Trimming took 3 bases from V and 4 from J, leaving 5 bases between them. The CDR3 is made up of 12 amino acids. CDR3 in amino acids: CASSLGSDTQYF. CDR3 nucleotides: TGTGCCAGCAGTTTGGGATCAGATACGCAGTATTTT.

This clone was observed a few times. The chain has TRBV6-4 and TRBJ2-3; tentative D call: TRBD1 (6 bases). The V end lost 3 bases, the J end lost 5 bases, and 9 bases lay between the germline ends. Germline CDR1 reads MRHNA; CDR2 reads SNTAGT. This CDR3 has 13 amino acids. The CDR3 DNA reads as TGTGCCAGCAGTGATGAAGGGGGAGATACGCAGTATTTT. Translation: CASSDEGGDTQYF.

This clone turned up a few times. The chain uses TRBV19 and TRBJ1-2; D perhaps matches TRBD1 (6 bases). Germline V lookup: CDR1 LNHDA, CDR2 SQIVND (reference sequence). The CDR3 runs to 16 residues. V lost 2 bases to trimming and J lost 2 bases, with 15 bases between them. CDR3 nucleotide sequence: TGTGCCAGTAGTATAATCGGCGTTGACAGGAACTATGGCTACACCTTC. It encodes CASSIIGVDRNYGYTF.

The chain has TRBV28 and TRBJ2-3, with TRBD2 as a possible D gene (6 bases). The CDR3 contains 15 residues. V lost 6 bases, J lost 6 bases, and 19 bases lay in between. Germline loops: CDR1 MDHEN, CDR2 SYDVKM. Written as DNA, the CDR3 is TGTGCCAGCAGCACAGCGGGTCGAGGAGCCGATACGCAGTATTTT. The encoded protein is CASSTAGRGADTQYF.

This clone was counted between two and nine times. The rearrangement uses TRBV7-2 and TRBJ1-1; D is ambiguous. Deletions cut 1 base from V and 1 base from J, with 7 bases between. The CDR3 spans 14 residues. Per germline, CDR1 SGHTA and CDR2 FQGNSA. The CDR3 protein is CASSLGHQNTEAFF. The DNA for the CDR3 is TGTGCCAGCAGCTTAGGGCACCAGAACACTGAAGCTTTCTTT.

V is TRBV10-3 and J is TRBJ2-5; D is unclear. Germline lookup yields CDR1 ENHRY and CDR2 SYGVKD. Trimming stripped 7 bases from V and 5 bases from J, with 14 bases between. The CDR3 covers 13 residues. The CDR3 region is CAITFQLRETQYF. For the CDR3, the DNA is TGTGCCATCACGTTCCAGCTCCGGGAGACCCAGTACTTC.

V gene TRBV9 combines with J gene TRBJ1-2; perhaps TRBD1 as D (6 bases). The V gene's germline CDR1 is SGDLS and CDR2 YYNGEE. The germline V and J ends were trimmed by 0 bases and 8 bases, with 17 bases remaining between them. CDR3 length: 15 residues. Written as DNA, the CDR3 is TGTGCCAGCAGCGTAGACGGACAGCCCTTCGGGGGCTACACCTTC. Translating it yields CASSVDGQPFGGYTF.

This clone was observed a few times. This chain joins TRBV11-2 and TRBJ2-2; D is undetermined. Germline values: CDR1 SGHAT, CDR2 FQNNGV. The V end lost 5 bases, the J end lost 4 bases, and 17 bases lay between the germline ends. The CDR3 extends over 16 amino acids. The CDR3 loop is CASSQRSPSSTGELFF. DNA of the CDR3: TGTGCCAGCAGCCAAAGGTCCCCTAGTAGCACCGGGGAGCTGTTTTTT.

Turning to this clone: This specimen includes other DNA sequences encoding the same CDR3. The rearrangement uses TRBV5-1 and TRBJ2-3, with D perhaps TRBD1 or TRBD2 (5 bases each). This CDR3 has 15 residues. Trimming pared 0 bases from V and 4 bases from J, leaving 12 bases between. CDR1 is SGHRS and CDR2 is YFSETQ in the germline V gene. The CDR3 loop reads CASSLAGQGADTQYF. In DNA form, the CDR3 reads TGCGCCAGCAGCTTGGCGGGCCAGGGAGCAGATACGCAGTATTTT.

The chain combines TRBV10-3 with TRBJ2-2, with 8 bases that match TRBD1. This CDR3 contains 18 residues. Trimming cost V 3 bases and J 3 bases; bases outside gene matches: 12. The germline gives CDR1 ENHRY, CDR2 SYGVKD. The CDR3 sequence: CAISDGQGALSYTGELFF. CDR3 nucleotides: TGTGCCATCAGTGATGGGCAGGGGGCCCTTTCGTACACCGGGGAGCTGTTTTTT.

The sample holds a few counts of this clone. J is TRBJ2-5 and V is TRBV4-2; D may be TRBD1 or TRBD2 (5 bases each). Trimming took 4 bases from V and 0 from J, leaving 9 bases between them. CDR3 length: 14 amino acids. Germline V gene data show CDR1 as LGHNA and CDR2 as YNFKEQ. Here the CDR3 reads CASSLGTNQETQYF. DNA of the CDR3: TGTGCCAGCAGCCTGGGGACCAACCAAGAGACCCAGTACTTC.

This clone was picked up a small number of times. The DNA for the CDR3 is TGTGCCATCAGTGGCTCCGAATACAATGAGCAGTTCTTC. Its protein product is CAISGSEYNEQFF. The rearrangement links TRBV10-3 to TRBJ2-1; D call uncertain. The CDR3 sequence is 13 residues long. The germline V gene encodes CDR1 ENHRY and CDR2 SYGVKD. V lost 4 bases and J lost 4, with 8 bases in between.

The CDR3 sequence: CASKPSGTNEKLFF. CDR3 coding DNA: TGTGCCAGCAAGCCCTCCGGGACTAATGAAAAACTGTTTTTT. This rearrangement joins TRBV7-9 to TRBJ1-4; D gene ambiguous. V was cut by 7 bases and J by 2 bases, with 11 bases left in between. CDR1 and CDR2 from the germline V gene are SEHNR and FQNEAQ (reference sequence). The CDR3 consists of 14 residues.

This clone came up a few times. The chain joins TRBV4-1 to TRBJ2-1, with TRBD2 identical over 9 bases. CDR1 is MGHRA, CDR2 YSYEKL, per germline. This CDR3 region has 17 residues. Trimming took 7 bases from V and 2 from J; bases not matched to a gene: 12. CDR3 DNA sequence: TGCGCCAGCAACAGGGCGGGAGGGCTAACAACCTACAATGAGCAGTTCTTC. This encodes CASNRAGGLTTYNEQFF.

This clone has only a few counts. The chain uses TRBV7-9 and TRBJ1-1; D perhaps matches TRBD1 (5 bases). Trimming pared 3 bases from V and 4 bases from J, leaving 9 bases between. Germline CDR1 and CDR2: SEHNR and FQNEAQ (reference sequence). There are 13 residues in the CDR3. CDR3 sequence: CASSFRGGTEAFF. CDR3 in DNA: TGTGCCAGCAGCTTTAGGGGAGGCACTGAAGCTTTCTTT.

The table lists this clone with a few counts. The V call is TRBV30, the J call TRBJ2-3; D unclear. The length of the CDR3 is 15 residues. Germline lookup yields CDR1 GTSNPN and CDR2 SVGIG (reference sequence). The V and J ends lost 3 bases and 1 base respectively, with 14 bases between them. CDR3 in amino acids: CAWRDWAIGTDTQYF. The DNA of the CDR3 is TGTGCCTGGAGAGACTGGGCGATCGGCACAGATACGCAGTATTTT.

The J gene is TRBJ2-1, the V gene TRBV19; D unresolved. The germline V gene has CDR1 LNHDA and CDR2 SQIVND (reference sequence). The CDR3 runs to 12 residues. V was trimmed by 6 bases and J by 4 bases, leaving 7 bases between them. CDR3 loop: CASRTPYNEQFF. Written as DNA, the CDR3 is TGTGCCAGTAGAACCCCTTACAATGAGCAGTTCTTC.